Presented here are 5 T cell receptor beta chains from one specimen sequenced in a study of OX40 agonist ivuxolimab in advanced cancers. The assay was immunoSEQ multiplex PCR, and TCRdb's table has in-frame clones only and misses some. This sample yields tens of thousands of clones, of which 70% to 90% are seen a single time; around 0.5% belongs to the top ten. Specimen: CD4+ or CD8+ T cells sorted from blood, collected in a trial of the OX40 agonist ivuxolimab. All receptors come from an adult with an advanced solid tumor such as melanoma, head and neck, liver or kidney cancer.

J is TRBJ2-7 and V is TRBV6-1, with a possible D match to TRBD1 (6 bases). V lost 0 bases and J lost 6, with 12 bases in between. Germline assignment: CDR1 MNHNS and CDR2 SASEGT. This CDR3 has 14 amino acids. The chain's CDR3 is CASSEAGRGGEQYF. Here the CDR3 DNA reads TGTGCCAGCAGTGAAGCCGGCAGGGGTGGCGAGCAGTACTTC.

This sequence joins TRBV5-4 and TRBJ1-1; D is unclear. The CDR3 loop spans 14 amino acids. Germline CDR1 is SGHNT and CDR2 is YYREEE (reference sequence). Between the trimmed V and J ends, which lost 0 bases and 1 base, there was a span of 7 bases. The CDR3, as DNA: TGTGCCAGCAGCTTGGGTTTGGGGAACACTGAAGCTTTCTTT. This encodes CASSLGLGNTEAFF.

This chain links TRBV4-1 with TRBJ1-2; 7 nucleotides line up with TRBD1. Per germline, CDR1 MGHRA and CDR2 YSYEKL. This CDR3 contains 14 residues. The trim removed 0 bases at V and 4 bases at J, leaving 2 bases unmatched. CDR3: CASSQETGAYGYTF. The CDR3 nucleotides read TGCGCCAGCAGCCAAGAAACAGGGGCCTATGGCTACACCTTC.

V usage is TRBV11-2 and J usage is TRBJ2-5; perhaps TRBD2 as D (6 bases). The CDR3 runs 14 residues. Trimming shortened V by 4 bases and J by 6 bases, and 15 bases separated the two germline ends. Germline loops: CDR1 SGHAT, CDR2 FQNNGV. CDR3: CASSSLGGQQTQYF. CDR3 DNA: TGTGCCAGCAGCTCCTTGGGGGGTCAGCAGACCCAGTACTTC.

This clone was recorded many times. The V call is TRBV2, the J call TRBJ2-7, with no clear D. V gave up 0 bases and J gave up 7 bases, with 4 bases separating them. The germline gives CDR1 SNHLY, CDR2 FYNNEI. This CDR3 is 11 amino acids long. CDR3 DNA: TGTGCCAGCAGTGAAGCAGGAGAGCAGTACTTC. Translation gives CASSEAGEQYF.